These 13 T cell receptor beta chains were all obtained from the same sample, sequenced in a study of CD8 T cells in Susac syndrome. Random hexamers primed reverse transcription of roughly 0.5 to 1 ug RNA. TCRdb re-analysed the immunoSEQ multiplex PCR reads in MiXCR, keeping a single row per CDR3 protein. The sample holds 70,000 to 100,000 distinct CDR3 sequences, 90% to 97% seen once. Sequencing input: CD8+ T cells from PBMCs. The source of these receptors is a human donor with Susac syndrome.

The J gene is TRBJ2-2, the V gene TRBV30, with 7 bases fitting TRBD2. This CDR3 has 14 amino acids. CDR1 is GTSNPN and CDR2 is SVGIG in the germline V gene (reference sequence). The V segment lost 3 bases and the J segment 3 bases; nucleotides outside the gene matches: 4. The CDR3 spells CAWRLLAYTGELFF. The CDR3 DNA follows: TGTGCCTGGAGGTTACTAGCGTACACCGGGGAGCTGTTTTTT.

The rearrangement links TRBV7-2 to TRBJ1-1; perhaps TRBD1 as D (5 bases). This CDR3 comprises 14 residues. Germline CDR1 is SGHTA and CDR2 is FQGNSA. V was cut by 5 bases and J by 4 bases, with 14 bases left in between. In DNA form, the CDR3 reads TGTGCCAGCAGCCCGAGGGGTTCGAGCACTGAAGCTTTCTTT. Its protein is CASSPRGSSTEAFF. Using reference TRBV7-2 and TRBJ1-1 for the parts outside the CDR3, the full variable domain is GAGVSQSPSNKVTEKGKDVELRCDPISGHTALYWYRQSLGQGLEFLIYFQGNSAPDKSGLPSDRFSAERTGGSVSTLTIQRTQQEDSAVYLCASSPRGSSTEAFFGQGTRLTVV.

This chain joins TRBV20-1 and TRBJ1-4; D gene ambiguous. V was cut by 5 bases and J by 3 bases, with 7 bases left in between. This CDR3 is built from 12 residues. The germline V gene has CDR1 DFQATT and CDR2 SNEGSKA (reference sequence). CDR3 sequence: CSAPEANEKLFF. The CDR3 bases are TGCAGTGCTCCGGAGGCTAATGAAAAACTGTTTTTT.

This clonotype was seen only once. This chain connects TRBV12-3 or TRBV12-4 to TRBJ2-3; D gene ambiguous. The CDR3 runs to 13 residues. V was clipped by 3 bases and J by 4 bases, with 8 bases between them. The CDR3 bases are TGTGCCAGCAGTTTCCTAGTGGCAGATACGCAGTATTTT. Its translation: CASSFLVADTQYF.

The chain links TRBV6-2 or TRBV6-3 to TRBJ2-5; TRBD1 agrees at 7 bases. The V gene's germline CDR1 is MNHEY and CDR2 SVGEGT. CDR3 length equals 16 residues. V lost 6 bases to trimming and J lost 2 bases; unmatched junction nucleotides: 12. CDR3 region: CASSPGQEMLQETQYF. The CDR3 DNA sequence: TGTGCCAGCAGCCCTGGACAGGAAATGTTGCAAGAGACCCAGTACTTC.

The chain links TRBV5-1 to TRBJ1-5; 9 bases line up with TRBD1. The germline V gene encodes CDR1 SGHRS and CDR2 YFSETQ. The CDR3 length is 15 residues. V dropped 4 bases and J dropped 1; count of bases not matched to a gene: 3. As DNA, the CDR3 is TGCGCCAGCAGCCAAGGGACAGGGAGCAATCAGCCCCAGCATTTT. Translating it yields CASSQGTGSNQPQHF. The full variable domain, completed using reference TRBV5-1 and TRBJ1-5, is KAGVTQTPRYLIKTRGQQVTLSCSPISGHRSVSWYQQTPGQGLQFLFEYFSETQRNKGNFPGRFSGRQFSNSRSEMNVSTLELGDSALYLCASSQGTGSNQPQHFGDGTRLSIL.

V usage is TRBV5-1 and J usage is TRBJ2-3, with 10 bases that match TRBD1. This CDR3 has 16 amino acids. J gave up 2 bases and V 2 bases, and 5 bases lay outside the gene matches. Germline V lookup: CDR1 SGHRS, CDR2 YFSETQ. In DNA, the CDR3 is TGCGCCAGCAGCTTCGGGACAGGGGCTTACACAGATACGCAGTATTTT. Translation gives CASSFGTGAYTDTQYF.

In its sample, this clonotype was seen once. J is TRBJ1-5 and V is TRBV6-2 or TRBV6-3, with 8 nucleotides matching TRBD1. With 6 bases clipped from V and 8 bases from J, the junction kept 9 bases outside the gene matches. There are 14 residues in the CDR3. Germline loops: CDR1 MNHEY, CDR2 SVGEGT. The CDR3 protein is CASSRTGSGEPQHF. CDR3 sequence (DNA): TGTGCCAGCAGCCGGACAGGGTCGGGGGAGCCCCAGCATTTT.

This clonotype has a single count. This CDR3 is CASSLRTPGGTDTQYF. The CDR3 nucleotides read TGTGCCAGCAGTTTAAGAACGCCGGGGGGCACAGATACGCAGTATTTT. The chain joins TRBV28 to TRBJ2-3; D might be TRBD2 (6 bases). Per germline, CDR1 MDHEN and CDR2 SYDVKM. The CDR3 has 16 residues. Between the trimmed V and J ends, which lost 2 bases and 1 base, there was a span of 13 bases.

The chain couples TRBV20-1 to TRBJ2-7, with a tentative D call TRBD1 (6 bases). V gave up 0 bases and J gave up 4 bases, with 10 bases separating them. The length of the CDR3 is 13 residues. Germline lookup yields CDR1 DFQATT and CDR2 SNEGSKA (reference sequence). CDR3 sequence: CSARDSGEYEQYF. The CDR3 nucleotides read TGCAGTGCTAGAGATTCAGGGGAGTACGAGCAGTACTTC.

In its sample, this clonotype was seen once. The rearrangement uses TRBV29-1 and TRBJ2-5, with D perhaps TRBD1 (6 bases). Looked up from germline, CDR1 is SQVTM and CDR2 is ANQGSEA. This CDR3 comprises 12 residues. V was clipped by 4 bases and J by 2 bases, with 8 bases between them. The CDR3 region is CSVGQGQETQYF. The DNA for the CDR3 is TGCAGCGTTGGGCAGGGGCAAGAGACCCAGTACTTC.

This rearrangement joins TRBV24-1 to TRBJ2-5; 7 bases line up with TRBD1. Germline V gives CDR1 KGHDR, CDR2 SFDVKD. The CDR3 is 13 residues long. V gave up 5 bases and J gave up 5 bases; unmatched junction bases: 4. The CDR3: CATSGQGWETQYF. CDR3 in DNA: TGTGCCACCAGTGGACAGGGATGGGAGACCCAGTACTTC.

This clonotype was observed a single time. The chain employs TRBV30 and TRBJ1-2; 9 positions agree with TRBD1. With V trimmed by 8 bases and J by 6 bases, 10 bases remained unmatched. Germline CDR1 GTSNPN, CDR2 SVGIG (reference sequence). This CDR3 comprises 13 residues. CDR3: CAVTRGQGHGYTF. DNA for the CDR3: TGTGCCGTTACCAGGGGACAGGGACATGGCTACACCTTC.